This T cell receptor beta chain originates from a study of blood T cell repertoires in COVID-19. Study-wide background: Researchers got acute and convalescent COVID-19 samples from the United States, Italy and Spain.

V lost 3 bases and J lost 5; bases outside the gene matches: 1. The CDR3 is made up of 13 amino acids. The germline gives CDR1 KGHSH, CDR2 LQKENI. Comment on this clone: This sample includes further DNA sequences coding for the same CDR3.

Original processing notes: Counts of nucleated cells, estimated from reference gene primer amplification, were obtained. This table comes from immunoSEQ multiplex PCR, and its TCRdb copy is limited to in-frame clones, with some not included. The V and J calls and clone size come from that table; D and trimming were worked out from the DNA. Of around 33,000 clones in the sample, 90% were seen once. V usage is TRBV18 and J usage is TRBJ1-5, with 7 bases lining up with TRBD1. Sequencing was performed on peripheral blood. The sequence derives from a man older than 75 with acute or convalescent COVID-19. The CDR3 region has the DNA TGTGCCAGCTCACCCGACAGGGATCAGCCCCAGCATTTT. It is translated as CASSPDRDQPQHF.